This T cell receptor beta chain was obtained from a study of blood T cell repertoires in COVID-19. Measured with immunoSEQ multiplex PCR; TCRdb has only the in-frame clones, and not every one. This repertoire shows roughly 230,000 clones, about 83% found once; its top ten account for approximately 7%. The CDR3 runs to 13 residues. The germline V gene has CDR1 WSHSY and CDR2 SAAADI. J gave up 6 bases and V 7 bases, and 7 bases lay outside the gene matches. The source is a woman aged 45-65 years with acute or convalescent COVID-19. The chain employs TRBV10-2 and TRBJ1-2, with TRBD1 identical over 8 bases. Sequencing used peripheral blood. CDR3 protein: CASNRQGANGYTF. The CDR3 DNA sequence: TGCGCCAGCAACCGCCAGGGGGCCAATGGCTACACCTTC.